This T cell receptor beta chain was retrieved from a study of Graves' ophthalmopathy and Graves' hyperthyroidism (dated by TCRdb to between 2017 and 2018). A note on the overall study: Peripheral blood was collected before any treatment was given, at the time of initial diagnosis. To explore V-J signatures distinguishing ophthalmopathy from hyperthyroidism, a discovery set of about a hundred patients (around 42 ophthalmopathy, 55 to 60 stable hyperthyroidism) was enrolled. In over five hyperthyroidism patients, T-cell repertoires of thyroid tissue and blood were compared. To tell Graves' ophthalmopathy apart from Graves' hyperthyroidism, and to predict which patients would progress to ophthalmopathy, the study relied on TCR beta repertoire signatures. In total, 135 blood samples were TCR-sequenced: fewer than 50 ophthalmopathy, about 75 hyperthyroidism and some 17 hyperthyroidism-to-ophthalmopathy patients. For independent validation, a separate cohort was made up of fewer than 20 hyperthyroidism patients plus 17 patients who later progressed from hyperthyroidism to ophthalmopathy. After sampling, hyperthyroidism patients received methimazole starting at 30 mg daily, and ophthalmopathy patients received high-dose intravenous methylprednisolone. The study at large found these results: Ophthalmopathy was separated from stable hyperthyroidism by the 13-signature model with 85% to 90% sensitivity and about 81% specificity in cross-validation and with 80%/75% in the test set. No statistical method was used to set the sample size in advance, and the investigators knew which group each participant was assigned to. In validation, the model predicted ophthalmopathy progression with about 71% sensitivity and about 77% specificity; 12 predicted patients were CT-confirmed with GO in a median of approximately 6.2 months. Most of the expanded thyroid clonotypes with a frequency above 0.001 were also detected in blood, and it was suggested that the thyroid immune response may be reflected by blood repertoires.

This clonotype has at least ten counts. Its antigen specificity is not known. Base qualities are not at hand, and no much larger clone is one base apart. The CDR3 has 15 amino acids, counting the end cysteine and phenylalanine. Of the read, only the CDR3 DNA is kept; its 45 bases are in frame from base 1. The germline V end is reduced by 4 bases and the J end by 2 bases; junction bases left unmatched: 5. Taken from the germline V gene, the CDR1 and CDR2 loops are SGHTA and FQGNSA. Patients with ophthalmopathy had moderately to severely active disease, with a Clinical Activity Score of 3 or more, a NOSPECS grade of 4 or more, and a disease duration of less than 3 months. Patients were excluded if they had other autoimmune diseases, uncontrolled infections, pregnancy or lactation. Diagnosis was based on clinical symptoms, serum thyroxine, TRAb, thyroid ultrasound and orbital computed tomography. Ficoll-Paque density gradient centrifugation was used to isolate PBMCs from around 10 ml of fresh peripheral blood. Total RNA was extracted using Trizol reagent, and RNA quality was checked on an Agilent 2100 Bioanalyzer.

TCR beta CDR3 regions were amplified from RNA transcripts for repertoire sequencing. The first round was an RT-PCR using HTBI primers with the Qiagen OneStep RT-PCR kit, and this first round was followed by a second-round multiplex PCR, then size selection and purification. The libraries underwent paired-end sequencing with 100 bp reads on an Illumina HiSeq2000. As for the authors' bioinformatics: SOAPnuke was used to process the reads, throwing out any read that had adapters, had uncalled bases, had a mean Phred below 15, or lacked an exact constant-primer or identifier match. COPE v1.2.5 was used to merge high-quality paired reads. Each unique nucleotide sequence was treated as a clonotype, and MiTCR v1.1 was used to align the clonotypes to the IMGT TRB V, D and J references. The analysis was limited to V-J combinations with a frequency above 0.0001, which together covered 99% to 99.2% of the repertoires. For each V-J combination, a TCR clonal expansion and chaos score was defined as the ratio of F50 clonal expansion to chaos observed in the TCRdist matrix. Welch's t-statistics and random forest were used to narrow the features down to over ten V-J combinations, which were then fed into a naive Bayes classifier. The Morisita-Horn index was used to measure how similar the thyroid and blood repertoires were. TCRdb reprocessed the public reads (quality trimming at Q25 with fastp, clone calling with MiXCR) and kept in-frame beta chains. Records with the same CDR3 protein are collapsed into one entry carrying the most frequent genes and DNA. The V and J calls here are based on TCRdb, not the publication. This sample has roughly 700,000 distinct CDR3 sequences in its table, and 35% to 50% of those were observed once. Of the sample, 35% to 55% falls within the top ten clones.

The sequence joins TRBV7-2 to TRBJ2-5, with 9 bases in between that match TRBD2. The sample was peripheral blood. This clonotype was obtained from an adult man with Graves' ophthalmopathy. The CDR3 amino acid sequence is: CASSWGLANQETQYF. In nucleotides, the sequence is TGTGCCAGCAGCTGGGGACTAGCCAATCAAGAGACCCAGTACTTC.